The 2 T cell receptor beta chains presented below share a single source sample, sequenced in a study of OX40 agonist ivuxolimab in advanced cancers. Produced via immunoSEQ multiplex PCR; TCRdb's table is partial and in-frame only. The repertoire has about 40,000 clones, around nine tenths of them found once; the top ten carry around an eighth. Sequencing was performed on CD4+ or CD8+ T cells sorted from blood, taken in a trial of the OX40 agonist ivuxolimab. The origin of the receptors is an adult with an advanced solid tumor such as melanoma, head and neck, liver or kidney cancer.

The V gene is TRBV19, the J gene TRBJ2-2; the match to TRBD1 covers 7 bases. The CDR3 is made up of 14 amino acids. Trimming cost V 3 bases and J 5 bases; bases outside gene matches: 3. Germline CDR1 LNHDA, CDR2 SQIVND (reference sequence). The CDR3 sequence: CASSMTTGTGELFF. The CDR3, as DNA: TGTGCCAGTAGTATGACGACAGGGACCGGGGAGCTGTTTTTT.

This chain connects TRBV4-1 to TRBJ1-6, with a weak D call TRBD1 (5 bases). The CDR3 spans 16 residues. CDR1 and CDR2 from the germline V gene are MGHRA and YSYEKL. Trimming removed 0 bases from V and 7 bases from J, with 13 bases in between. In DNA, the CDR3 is TGCGCCAGCAGCCAAGACGACGGGGGAGAAAATTCACCCCTCCACTTT. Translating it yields CASSQDDGGENSPLHF.